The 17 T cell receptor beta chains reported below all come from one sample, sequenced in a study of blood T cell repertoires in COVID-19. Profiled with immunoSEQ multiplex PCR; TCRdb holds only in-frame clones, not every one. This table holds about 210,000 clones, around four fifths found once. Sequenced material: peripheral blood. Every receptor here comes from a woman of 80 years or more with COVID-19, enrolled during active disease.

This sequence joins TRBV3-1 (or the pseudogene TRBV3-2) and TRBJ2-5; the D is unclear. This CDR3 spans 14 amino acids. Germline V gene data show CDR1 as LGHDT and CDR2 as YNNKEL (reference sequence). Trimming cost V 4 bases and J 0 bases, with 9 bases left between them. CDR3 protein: CASSLRRNQETQYF. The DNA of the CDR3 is TGTGCCAGCAGCCTACGGCGGAACCAAGAGACCCAGTACTTC.

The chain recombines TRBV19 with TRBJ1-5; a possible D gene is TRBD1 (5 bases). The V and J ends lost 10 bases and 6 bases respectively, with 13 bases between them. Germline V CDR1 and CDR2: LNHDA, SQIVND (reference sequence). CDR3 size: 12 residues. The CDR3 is CATDLGGQPQHF. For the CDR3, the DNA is TGTGCCACCGACCTGGGGGGTCAGCCCCAGCATTTT. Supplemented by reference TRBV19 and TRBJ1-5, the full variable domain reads DGGITQSPKYLFRKEGQNVTLSCEQNLNHDAMYWYRQDPGQGLRLIYYSQIVNDFQKGDIAEGYSVSREKKESFPLTVTSAQKNPTAFYLCATDLGGQPQHFGDGTRLSIL.

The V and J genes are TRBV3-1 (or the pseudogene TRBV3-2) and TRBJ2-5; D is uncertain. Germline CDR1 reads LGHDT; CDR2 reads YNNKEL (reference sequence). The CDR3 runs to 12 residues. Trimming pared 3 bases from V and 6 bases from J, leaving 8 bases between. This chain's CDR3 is CASSHGGQTQYF. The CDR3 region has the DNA TGTGCCAGCAGCCATGGTGGGCAGACCCAGTACTTC.

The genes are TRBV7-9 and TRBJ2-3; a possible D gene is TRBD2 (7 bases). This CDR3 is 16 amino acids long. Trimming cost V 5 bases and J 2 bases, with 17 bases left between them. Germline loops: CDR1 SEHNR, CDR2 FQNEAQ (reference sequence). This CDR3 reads CASSPWRGGITDTQYF. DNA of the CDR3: TGTGCCAGCAGCCCCTGGAGGGGGGGAATCACAGATACGCAGTATTTT.

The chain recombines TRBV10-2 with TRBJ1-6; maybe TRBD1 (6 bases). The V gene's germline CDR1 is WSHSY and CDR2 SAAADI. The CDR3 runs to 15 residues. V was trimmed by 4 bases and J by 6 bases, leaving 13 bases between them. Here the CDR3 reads CASSVSGAGNSPLHF. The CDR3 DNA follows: TGCGCCAGCAGTGTCTCAGGGGCTGGTAATTCACCCCTCCACTTT.

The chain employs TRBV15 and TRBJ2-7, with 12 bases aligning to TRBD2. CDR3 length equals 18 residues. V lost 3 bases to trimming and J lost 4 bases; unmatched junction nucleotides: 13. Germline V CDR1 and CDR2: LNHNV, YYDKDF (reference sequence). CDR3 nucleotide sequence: TGTGCCACCAGCAGTTTTCTCCCTAGCGGGGGGGCCCTGTACGAGCAGTACTTC. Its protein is CATSSFLPSGGALYEQYF.

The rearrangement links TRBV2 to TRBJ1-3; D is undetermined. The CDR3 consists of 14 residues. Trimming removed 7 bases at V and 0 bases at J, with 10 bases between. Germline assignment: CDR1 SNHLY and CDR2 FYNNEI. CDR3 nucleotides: TGTGCCAGCATTAGATTTCTCTCTGGAAACACCATATATTTT. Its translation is CASIRFLSGNTIYF.

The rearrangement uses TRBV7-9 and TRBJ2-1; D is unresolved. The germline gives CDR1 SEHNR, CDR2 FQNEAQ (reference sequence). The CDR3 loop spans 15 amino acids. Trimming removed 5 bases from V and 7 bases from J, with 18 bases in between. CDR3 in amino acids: CASSRREEIGNEQFF. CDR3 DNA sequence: TGTGCCAGCAGCCGTAGAGAGGAAATAGGTAATGAGCAGTTCTTC.

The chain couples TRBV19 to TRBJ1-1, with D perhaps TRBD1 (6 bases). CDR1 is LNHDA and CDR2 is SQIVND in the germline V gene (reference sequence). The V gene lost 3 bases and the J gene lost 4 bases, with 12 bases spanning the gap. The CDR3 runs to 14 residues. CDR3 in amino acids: CASSINRVVTEAFF. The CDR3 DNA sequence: TGTGCCAGTAGTATTAACAGGGTAGTCACTGAAGCTTTCTTT.

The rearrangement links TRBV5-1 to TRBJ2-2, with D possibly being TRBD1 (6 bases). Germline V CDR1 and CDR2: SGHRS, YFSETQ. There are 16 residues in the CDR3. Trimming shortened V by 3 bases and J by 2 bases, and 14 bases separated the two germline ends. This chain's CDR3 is CASSSTGLPNTGELFF. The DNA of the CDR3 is TGCGCCAGCAGCTCGACAGGCTTACCTAACACCGGGGAGCTGTTTTTT.

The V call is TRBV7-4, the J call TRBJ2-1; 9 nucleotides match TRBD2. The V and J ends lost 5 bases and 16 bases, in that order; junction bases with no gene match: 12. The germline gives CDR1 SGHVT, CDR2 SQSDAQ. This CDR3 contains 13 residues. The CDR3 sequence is CASSPRLAARCFF. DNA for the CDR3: TGTGCCAGCAGCCCCCGACTAGCGGCCCGATGCTTCTTC.

The CDR3 spells CASSLSNYNEQFF. The DNA of the CDR3 is TGTGCCAGCAGCTTGTCCAATTACAATGAGCAGTTCTTC. V is TRBV7-3 and J is TRBJ2-1; D ambiguous. V lost 3 bases and J lost 4, with 7 bases in between. The CDR3 is made up of 13 amino acids. CDR1 SGHTA and CDR2 FQGTGA come from the germline V gene. The full variable domain, with the rest looked up from reference TRBV7-3 and TRBJ2-1, is GAGVSQTPSNKVTEKGKYVELRCDPISGHTALYWYRQSLGQGPEFLIYFQGTGAADDSGLPNDRFFAVRPEGSVSTLKIQRTERGDSAVYLCASSLSNYNEQFFGPGTRLTVL.

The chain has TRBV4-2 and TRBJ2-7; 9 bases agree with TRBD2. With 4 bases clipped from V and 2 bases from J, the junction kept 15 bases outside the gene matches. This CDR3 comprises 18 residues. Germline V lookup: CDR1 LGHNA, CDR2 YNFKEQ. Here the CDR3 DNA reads TGTGCCAGCAGCCGCTACTTCGGGACTAGCCGCGACACCTACGAGCAGTACTTC. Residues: CASSRYFGTSRDTYEQYF.

As DNA, the CDR3 is TGTGCCAGCAGCCAATCTAGCGGGGGGGGCGTGGGTTTTGGCACAGATACGCAGTATTTT. Protein: CASSQSSGGGVGFGTDTQYF. The genes are TRBV4-2 and TRBJ2-3; TRBD2 matches at 12 bases. Unmatched junction bases numbered 13, after V lost 2 bases and J lost 1 base. Germline CDR1 is LGHNA and CDR2 is YNFKEQ. The CDR3 has 20 amino acids.

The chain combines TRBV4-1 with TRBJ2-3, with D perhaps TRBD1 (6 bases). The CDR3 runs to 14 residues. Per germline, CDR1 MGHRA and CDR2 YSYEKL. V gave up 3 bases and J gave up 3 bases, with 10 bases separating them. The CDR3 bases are TGCGCCAGCAGCCAGGGGGACAAAACAGATACGCAGTATTTT. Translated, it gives CASSQGDKTDTQYF.

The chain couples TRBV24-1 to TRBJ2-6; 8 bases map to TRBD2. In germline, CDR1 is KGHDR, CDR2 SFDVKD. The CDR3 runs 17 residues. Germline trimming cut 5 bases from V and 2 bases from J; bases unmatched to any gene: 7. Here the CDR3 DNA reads TGTGCCACCAGTGGGAGCGGGGGCCTTGCTGGGGCCAACGTCCTGACTTTC. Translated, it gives CATSGSGGLAGANVLTF.

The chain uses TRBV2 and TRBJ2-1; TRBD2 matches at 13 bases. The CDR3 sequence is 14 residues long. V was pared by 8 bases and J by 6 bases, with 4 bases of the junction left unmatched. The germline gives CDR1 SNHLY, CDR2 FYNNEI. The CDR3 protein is CASHGTSGVNEQFF. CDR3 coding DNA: TGTGCCAGCCACGGGACTAGCGGGGTCAATGAGCAGTTCTTC.